The clone carrying this T cell receptor beta chain was recorded many times. Its antigen is still unknown. This sample was included in a study of CD8 T cells in ankylosing spondylitis. Study results and caveats: CD8+ by phenotype, disease-linked clones were relatively rare in peripheral blood. Blood from ankylosing spondylitis patients appeared to carry a characteristic roughly 8-variant TCR beta motif.

The ends were cut back, 2 bases at V and 4 bases at J, with 11 bases in the middle. The CDR3 sequence is 14 residues long. CDR1 is SGHTA and CDR2 is FQGNSA in the germline V gene. Quantitative 5'-RACE was performed with molecular barcodes, and it yielded the TCR beta libraries. TCRdb re-called the 5' RACE reads with MiXCR, one entry per CDR3 protein. The sample has approximately 400,000 distinct CDR3 sequences; approximately 17% are singletons. The rearrangement links TRBV7-2 to TRBJ1-1; the D is unclear. This TCR was sampled from a male donor with ankylosing spondylitis. Sequenced material: blood, either unsorted or a sorted T cell fraction (not recorded which). The CDR3, as DNA: TGTGCCAGCAGCTTAAGGGCGGAGACCACTGAAGCTTTCTTT. Protein product: CASSLRAETTEAFF.